The clone carrying this TCR beta chain was counted between two and nine times. Trimming took 0 bases from V and 4 from J, leaving 15 bases between them. Looked up from germline, CDR1 is DFQATT and CDR2 is SNEGSKA (reference sequence). The CDR3 is 15 residues long. MiXCR, applied by TCRdb to the 5' RACE reads, yields one record per CDR3 protein. The sample yields about 340,000 distinct CDR3 sequences, approximately 12% seen once. The record originates from a study of T cells after yellow fever vaccination. Background on the study: Researchers used SMART-Seq v4 Ultra Low Input to prepare fractions that had low cell numbers.

This sequence joins TRBV20-1 and TRBJ1-2, with D perhaps TRBD1 (5 bases). Sequencing was performed on CD4+ T cells sorted from PBMCs, taken 15 days after the yellow fever booster vaccination. This TCR came from a man younger than 30 who received the YFV17D yellow fever vaccine. The CDR3 protein is CSARDYSGDLYGYTF. The CDR3 DNA sequence: TGCAGTGCTAGAGACTACTCGGGGGACCTCTATGGCTACACCTTC.